Following are 13 T cell receptor beta chains from one sample sequenced in a study of blood T cell repertoires in COVID-19. Assay: immunoSEQ multiplex PCR; the TCRdb copy retains only in-frame clones and omits some. The table includes 120,000 to 150,000 clones, around 81% detected once. Sequencing input: peripheral blood. These receptors came from a human donor in a cohort sampled during active COVID-19.

V is TRBV5-1 and J is TRBJ1-1; maybe TRBD1 (5 bases). Looked up from germline, CDR1 is SGHRS and CDR2 is YFSETQ. V lost 4 bases and J 0 bases, leaving 10 bases between the germline ends. This CDR3 has 14 residues. The CDR3 nucleotides are TGCGCCAGCAGCCCAGACAGTTTGAACACTGAAGCTTTCTTT. Protein product: CASSPDSLNTEAFF.

The V gene is TRBV6-5, the J gene TRBJ2-7; 7 bases map to TRBD1. The CDR3 consists of 13 residues. Germline V CDR1 and CDR2: MNHEY, SVGAGI. The junction had 4 bases not matched to a gene; V was cut back by 6 bases and J by 2 bases. The CDR3 DNA is TGTGCCAGCAGCCCGACAGGGACCTACGAGCAGTACTTC. It translates to CASSPTGTYEQYF.

The chain recombines TRBV4-1 with TRBJ2-7, with D unclear. There are 18 residues in the CDR3. Per germline, CDR1 MGHRA and CDR2 YSYEKL. With 0 bases removed from V and 1 base from J, the gap between germline ends came to 19 bases. CDR3 sequence reads: CASSQEVPSPGWSYEQYF. The CDR3 coding sequence is TGCGCCAGCAGCCAAGAGGTTCCAAGCCCAGGTTGGTCCTACGAGCAGTACTTC.

This clone was detected only a few times. The gene calls are TRBV4-1 and TRBJ1-2, with D possibly TRBD1 on 5 matching bases. The CDR3 contains 16 residues. V lost 0 bases, J lost 8 bases, and 19 bases lay in between. From germline, CDR1 is MGHRA and CDR2 YSYEKL. The CDR3 reads CASSQDQAGLIYGYTF. CDR3 nucleotides: TGCGCCAGCAGCCAAGATCAGGCAGGGCTGATATACGGCTACACCTTC.

The V and J genes are TRBV14 and TRBJ2-2, with TRBD2 identical over 10 bases. CDR3 size: 18 residues. The germline V gene has CDR1 SGHDN and CDR2 FVKESK. V was pared by 0 bases and J by 0 bases, with 4 bases of the junction left unmatched. The CDR3 bases are TGTGCCAGCAGCCAAGATCTAGCGGGAGTGCCGAACACCGGGGAGCTGTTTTTT. Protein sequence: CASSQDLAGVPNTGELFF.

The genes are TRBV19 and TRBJ1-5, with TRBD1 matching 9 bases. V dropped 4 bases and J dropped 5; count of bases not matched to a gene: 9. Germline CDR1 is LNHDA and CDR2 is SQIVND (reference sequence). The CDR3 contains 16 residues. CDR3 bases: TGTGCCAGTAGTAGCCGGGACAGGGAATATTATCAGCCCCAGCATTTT. Amino acids: CASSSRDREYYQPQHF.

The chain links TRBV3-1 (or the pseudogene TRBV3-2) to TRBJ1-6; D is possibly TRBD1 (5 bases). The germline V and J ends were trimmed by 2 bases and 7 bases, with 15 bases remaining between them. Germline lookup yields CDR1 LGHDT and CDR2 YNNKEL (reference sequence). There are 16 residues in the CDR3. This CDR3 reads CASSQNRASGNSPLHF. The CDR3 nucleotides read TGTGCCAGCAGCCAAAACCGGGCTTCAGGGAATTCACCCCTCCACTTT.

The chain has TRBV7-9 and TRBJ2-1; 11 nucleotides align to TRBD2. The germline V gene encodes CDR1 SEHNR and CDR2 FQNEAQ (reference sequence). With V trimmed by 4 bases and J by 10 bases, 12 bases remained unmatched. The CDR3 contains 16 residues. This CDR3 reads CASSSHQGLAGGEQFF. The CDR3 DNA follows: TGTGCCAGCAGCTCCCATCAAGGTCTAGCGGGAGGCGAGCAGTTCTTC.

The chain couples TRBV6-4 to TRBJ1-3, with D unresolved. CDR1 and CDR2 from the germline V gene are MRHNA and SNTAGT. The CDR3 contains 16 residues. V was cut by 0 bases and J by 0 bases, with 9 bases left in between. The CDR3 DNA reads as TGTGCCAGCAGTGACTCCCGGGTGGCCTCTGGAAACACCATATATTTT. Its translation: CASSDSRVASGNTIYF.

V and J are TRBV4-1 and TRBJ2-7; 9 nucleotides line up with TRBD1. The germline V gene has CDR1 MGHRA and CDR2 YSYEKL. V was pared by 2 bases and J by 1 base, with 6 bases of the junction left unmatched. The CDR3 has 16 residues. The CDR3: CASSQHPGQGSYEQYF. DNA for the CDR3: TGCGCCAGCAGCCAACATCCGGGACAGGGTTCCTACGAGCAGTACTTC.

The V gene is TRBV28, the J gene TRBJ2-7; 7 nucleotides match TRBD1. CDR3 length: 13 amino acids. Unmatched junction bases numbered 8, after V lost 10 bases and J lost 2 bases. Germline V lookup: CDR1 MDHEN, CDR2 SYDVKM. CDR3: CATRQGTPYEQYF. CDR3 nucleotide sequence: TGTGCCACCAGACAGGGAACCCCCTACGAGCAGTACTTC.

The chain employs TRBV29-1 and TRBJ2-1; 8 nucleotides line up with TRBD2. V shed 7 bases and J 9 bases; nucleotides not matched to a gene: 5. This CDR3 is built from 11 residues. CDR1 SQVTM and CDR2 ANQGSEA come from the germline V gene. The DNA for the CDR3 is TGCAGCGGCGGGACTAGGGGTGAGCAGTTCTTC. The encoded protein is CSGGTRGEQFF.

CDR3 loop: CASSQGQGGQETQYF. Written as DNA, the CDR3 is TGTGCCAGCTCACAAGGACAGGGTGGCCAAGAGACCCAGTACTTC. The chain couples TRBV18 to TRBJ2-5, with TRBD1 matching over 8 bases. The CDR3 runs to 15 residues. The J segment lost 1 base and the V segment lost 4 bases, leaving 5 bases of the junction unmatched. From germline, CDR1 is KGHSH and CDR2 LQKENI.